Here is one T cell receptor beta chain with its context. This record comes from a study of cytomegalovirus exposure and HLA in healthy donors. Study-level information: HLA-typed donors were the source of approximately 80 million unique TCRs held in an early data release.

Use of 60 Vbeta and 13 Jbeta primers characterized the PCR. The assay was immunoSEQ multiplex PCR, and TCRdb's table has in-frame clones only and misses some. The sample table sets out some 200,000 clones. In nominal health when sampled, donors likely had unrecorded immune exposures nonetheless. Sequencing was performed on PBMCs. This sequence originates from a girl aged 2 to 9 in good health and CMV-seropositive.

CDR3 bases: TGTGCCAGCAGTACAAATCAGGGGCGGAATGAAAAACTGTTTTTT. Translated: CASSTNQGRNEKLFF. The chain recombines TRBV28 with TRBJ1-4; perhaps TRBD1 as D (6 bases). Trimming took off 5 bases at V and 5 bases at J, with 15 bases between the two ends. CDR3 length equals 15 residues. CDR1 and CDR2 from the germline V gene are MDHEN and SYDVKM.